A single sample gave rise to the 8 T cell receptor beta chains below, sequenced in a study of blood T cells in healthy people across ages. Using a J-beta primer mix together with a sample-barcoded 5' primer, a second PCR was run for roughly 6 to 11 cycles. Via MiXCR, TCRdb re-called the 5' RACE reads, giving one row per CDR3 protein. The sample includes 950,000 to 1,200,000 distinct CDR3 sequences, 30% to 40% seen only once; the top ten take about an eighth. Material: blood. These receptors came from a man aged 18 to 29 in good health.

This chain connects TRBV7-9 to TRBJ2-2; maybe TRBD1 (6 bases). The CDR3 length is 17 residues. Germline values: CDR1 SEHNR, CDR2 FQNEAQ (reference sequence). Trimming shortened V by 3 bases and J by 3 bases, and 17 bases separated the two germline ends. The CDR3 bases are TGTGCCAGCAGCTTGTCCTCAGGGGTTTCCGACACCGGGGAGCTGTTTTTT. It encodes CASSLSSGVSDTGELFF.

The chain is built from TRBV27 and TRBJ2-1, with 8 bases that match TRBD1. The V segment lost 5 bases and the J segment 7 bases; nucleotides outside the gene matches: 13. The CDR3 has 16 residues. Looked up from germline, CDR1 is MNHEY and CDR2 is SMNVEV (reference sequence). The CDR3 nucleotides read TGTGCCAGCAGTAGACACACAGGGGGTCCTAGGAATGAGCAGTTCTTC. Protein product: CASSRHTGGPRNEQFF.

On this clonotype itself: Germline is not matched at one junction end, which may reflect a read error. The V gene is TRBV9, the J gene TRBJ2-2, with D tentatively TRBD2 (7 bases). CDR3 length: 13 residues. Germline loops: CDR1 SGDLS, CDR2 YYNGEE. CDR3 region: CASSVSGGGGLFF. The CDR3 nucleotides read TGTGCCAGCAGCGTTTCCGGGGGCGGGGGGCTGTTTTTT.

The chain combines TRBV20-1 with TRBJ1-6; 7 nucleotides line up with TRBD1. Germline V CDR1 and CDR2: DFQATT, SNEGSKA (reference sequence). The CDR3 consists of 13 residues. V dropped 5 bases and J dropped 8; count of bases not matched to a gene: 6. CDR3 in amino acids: CSARQGGDSPLHF. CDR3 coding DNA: TGCAGTGCTCGACAGGGAGGTGATTCACCCCTCCACTTT.

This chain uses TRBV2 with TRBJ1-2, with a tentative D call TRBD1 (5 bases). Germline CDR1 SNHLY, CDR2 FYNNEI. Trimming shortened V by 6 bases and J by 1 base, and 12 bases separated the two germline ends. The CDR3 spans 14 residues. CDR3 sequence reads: CASRGLGDNYGYTF. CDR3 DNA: TGTGCCAGCAGGGGGCTCGGGGATAACTATGGCTACACCTTC.

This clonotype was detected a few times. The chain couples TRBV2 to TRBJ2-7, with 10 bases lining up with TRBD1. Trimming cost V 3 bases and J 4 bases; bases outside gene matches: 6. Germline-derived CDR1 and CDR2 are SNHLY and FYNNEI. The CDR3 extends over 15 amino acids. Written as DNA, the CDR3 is TGTGCCAGCAGTGACTTGGACAGGGGGAGATACGAGCAGTACTTC. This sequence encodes CASSDLDRGRYEQYF.

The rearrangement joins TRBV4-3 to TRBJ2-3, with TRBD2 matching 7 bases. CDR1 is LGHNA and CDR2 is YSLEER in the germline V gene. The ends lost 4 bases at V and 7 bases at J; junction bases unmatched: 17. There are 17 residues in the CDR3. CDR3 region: CASSPTSAAGDTYTQYF. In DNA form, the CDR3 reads TGCGCCAGCAGCCCCACCTCAGCCGCGGGGGATACATATACGCAGTATTTT.

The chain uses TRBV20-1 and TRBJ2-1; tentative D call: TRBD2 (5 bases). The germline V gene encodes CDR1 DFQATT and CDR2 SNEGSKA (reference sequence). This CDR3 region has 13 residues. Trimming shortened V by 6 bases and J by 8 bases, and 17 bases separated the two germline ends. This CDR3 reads CSAPGISRYEQFF. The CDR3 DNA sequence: TGCAGTGCCCCCGGGATCAGTAGGTATGAGCAGTTCTTC.